Sequencing of this TCR beta chain was carried out in a study of graft-versus-host responses after intestinal transplantation. Overall study: Recipients were all induced with anti-thymocyte globulin, then given tacrolimus and steroids for around three years. Points from the study as a whole: GvH clonotypes were identified within recipient marrow, with a subset emerging first in ileum or blood.

Germline-derived CDR1 and CDR2 are MNHNS and SASEGT. Trimming took 6 bases from V and 1 from J; bases not matched to a gene: 6. The CDR3 runs 14 residues. Clones were read by immunoSEQ multiplex PCR, and TCRdb kept only the in-frame ones, dropping some. The sample includes about 97,000 clones, 80% to 95% of them seen just once. With respect to this clone: The antigen is undetermined.

Source: PBMCs, taken roughly 450 days after intestinal transplant. The receptor was isolated from a human patient who received an intestinal transplant, so some T cells may come from the graft donor. J is TRBJ2-7 and V is TRBV6-1, with 7 bases matching TRBD1. CDR3 bases: TGTGCCAGCAGACCTCCGGGACAGTCCTACGAGCAGTACTTC. It yields the protein CASRPPGQSYEQYF.